Sequencing of this T cell receptor (beta chain) was carried out in a study of blood T cells in healthy people across ages. As regards this clonotype: At one end the junction does not follow the germline gene, possibly because of a read error.

CDR3 size: 16 residues. CDR1 and CDR2 (germline): SGHRS, YFSETQ. The use of a sample-barcoded 5' primer and a J-beta primer mix characterized a second PCR of 7 to 11 cycles. TCRdb redid the calling of the 5' RACE reads with MiXCR, one entry per CDR3 protein. This sample has approximately 810,000 distinct CDR3 sequences, with about 30% found just once. V gene TRBV5-1 combines with J gene TRBJ2-3, with a weak D call TRBD1 (8 bases). What was sequenced was blood. The origin of this receptor is a woman aged 80 or older in good health. The CDR3 here is CASSPPTGEGPDAQYF. The DNA for the CDR3 is TGCGCCAGCAGCCCTCCGACAGGGGAGGGACCAGATGCGCAGTATTTT.